This TCR beta chain was recorded in a study of shared clonotypes between healthy human individuals (dated by TCRdb to the early 2020s). About the full investigation: Two women and a few men aged 18 to 49 years were included in the cohort. For each donor, CD4 naive and CD4 memory were each run on three plates, CD8 naive on two plates, and CD8 memory on one plate. Blood TCR repertoires of about 5 healthy adults were deeply sequenced to estimate repertoire size and the extent of clonotype sharing between individuals. To increase sequencing depth and limit assay-specific biases, TCR repertoire library preparation and sequencing were carried out by different laboratories using diverse techniques. Each donor's leukapheresis produced roughly between about 0.9 and 9.5 billion PBMCs. Study-wide findings and limitations: Pairwise subsampling indicated that sequencing depth was expected to affect the degree of clonotype sharing among donors. Higher generation probabilities were observed for clonotypes shared by all four sorted-subset donors than for non-shared clonotypes. Sampling was limited to blood, and TCR repertoires in tissue likely differ from TCR repertoires in blood. When a few donors were compared, the shared fraction of clonotypes was around 5% for naive CD4, 3% to 4% for naive CD8, more than 2% for memory CD4, and 0.35% to 0.4% for memory CD8. Because the study included a small number of donors, the genetic and exposure-history diversity represented was limited. Naive subsets generally had larger estimated clonotype richness than memory subsets. Even with the large sequencing depth, rarefaction of the sorted-subset datasets indicated that sequencing was incomplete.

Using the deep immunoSEQ assay, multiplex PCR amplified TCR CDR3 regions from genomic DNA. Extracted genomic DNA from each cell subset was distributed evenly across all wells of several immunoSEQ 96-well plates, and each plate was treated as a replicate. Each replicate PCR for sorted subsets received about 220 ng genomic DNA, equal to some 32,000 T cell genomes. Purified libraries were measured with a Qubit 3.0 fluorometer, size-checked on a Bioanalyzer 2100, and measured again with the KAPA Library Quantification kit. Every immunoSEQ 96-well plate was sequenced on a dedicated single-read 150-cycle Illumina NextSeq 550 flow cell. In the authors' own workflow: Because the immunoSEQ output held only junctional sequences and lacked quality scores, the filtering could not match the filtering applied to full-length reads. To assign V/J genes and CDR3, sequences were annotated against IMGT germline references using PyIR, a Python wrapper for IgBLAST v1.9. Reads with weak V/J assignments (E-value above 1e-6), missing CDR3, stop codons, out-of-frame junctions, or ambiguous translated residues were removed. V3J clonotypes were defined as sequences sharing an identical inferred V gene, J gene, and CDR3 amino acid sequence. Percentage overlap between repertoires was computed as shared unique clonotypes divided by the size of the smaller repertoire. RTK rarefaction, the Chao1 estimator, and Recon v2.1 estimates of unobserved clonotypes were used to assess repertoire richness. OLGA was used to compute generation probabilities for all TCRbeta clonotypes that the gDNA method yielded from a few donors. This is the immuneACCESS table as TCRdb keeps it, with only in-frame sequences that have V and J called. A part of the clones is gone; compared with another copy, unresolved V genes explain less than half, and the rest is unexplained. The V and J calls and the clone size are those of that table, but D and trimming were determined from the DNA. For this sample the table gives 630,000 or so clones, of which roughly 98% were detected only once. The top ten clones comprise 0.3% of the sample.

The germline V gene specifies MNHEY as CDR1 and SVGAGI as CDR2. The CDR3 measures 15 amino acids from cysteine to phenylalanine. Only the CDR3 region is kept as DNA, spanning 45 bases read in frame from base 1. Trimmed from V: 4 bases; trimmed from J: 5 bases; junction bases lacking a gene match: 3. Comment on this clone: Its recognized antigen is unknown. Per-base qualities were not stored, and no clone one base away is much larger.

CD8 naive samples were CD45RO-negative cells positively selected for CCR7, giving a CD45RA+CCR7+ population that excluded TemRA cells. Healthy HIV-negative adults with no recently reported acute infections or vaccinations were included as donors. All donors were Caucasian adults living in Nashville, Tennessee, USA. After blood collection by leukapheresis, PBMCs were isolated using Ficoll-Histopaque density gradient centrifugation and then cryopreserved in the vapor phase of liquid nitrogen. Purity and quantity of every magnetically sorted T cell population were checked by analytical flow cytometry. From each sorted fraction, genomic DNA was isolated and quantified by UV absorbance on a Nanodrop 2000c.

The TCR originated in a man aged 30 to 39 in good health. The chain couples TRBV6-5 to TRBJ2-2; TRBD2 agrees with 11 junctional bases. The specimen was naive CD8+ T cells sorted from blood. According to the study, the label for this sample's cell subset or site signals: CD45RA+CCR7+. This receptor carries the CDR3 CASSLAGGGTGELFF. The DNA sequence reads TGTGCCAGCAGTTTAGCGGGAGGGGGTACCGGGGAGCTGTTTTTT.